A single sample gave rise to the 31 T cell receptor beta chains below, sequenced in a study of blood T cell repertoires in COVID-19. Here immunoSEQ multiplex PCR was the method, and the copy in TCRdb shows in-frame clones only, minus some. The data hold about 200,000 clones, with roughly four fifths observed a single time. The specimen was peripheral blood. These receptors were taken from a woman in her 40s with acute or convalescent COVID-19.

This clone was counted only a few times. The chain uses TRBV5-6 and TRBJ1-2; D unclear. The CDR3 length is 14 residues. Germline V gene sequence: CDR1 SGHDT, CDR2 YYEEEE. Trimming cost V 4 bases and J 4 bases, with 14 bases left between them. The CDR3 protein is CASSLPAEAYGYTF. In nucleotides, the CDR3 is TGTGCCAGCAGCCTTCCCGCAGAGGCCTATGGCTACACCTTC.

The J gene is TRBJ2-4, the V gene TRBV11-2; 7 bases are shared with TRBD2. CDR3 size: 18 residues. Trimming removed 1 base from V and 0 bases from J; junction bases left unmatched: 9. Per germline, CDR1 SGHAT and CDR2 FQNNGV. The CDR3 protein is CASSLGGGNFLAKNIQYF. The CDR3, as DNA: TGTGCCAGCAGCTTAGGGGGGGGAAATTTCCTAGCCAAAAACATTCAGTACTTC.

This chain connects TRBV30 to TRBJ1-2, with 7 bases fitting TRBD1. CDR3 length equals 13 residues. The germline V gene encodes CDR1 GTSNPN and CDR2 SVGIG (reference sequence). Losses at the gene ends were 4 bases for V and 4 bases for J; bases not matched to a gene: 6. The CDR3 is CAWKTGRLYGYTF. CDR3 DNA: TGTGCCTGGAAGACAGGGAGGCTCTATGGCTACACCTTC.

The chain has TRBV19 and TRBJ2-2; tentatively, D is TRBD1 (5 bases). The CDR3 covers 14 residues. Germline V gene sequence: CDR1 LNHDA, CDR2 SQIVND (reference sequence). V was pared by 3 bases and J by 1 base, with 6 bases between. The CDR3 loop reads CASSIQGNTGELFF. DNA for the CDR3: TGTGCCAGTAGTATCCAGGGGAACACCGGGGAGCTGTTTTTT. Complete variable domain (other parts from reference TRBV19 and TRBJ2-2): DGGITQSPKYLFRKEGQNVTLSCEQNLNHDAMYWYRQDPGQGLRLIYYSQIVNDFQKGDIAEGYSVSREKKESFPLTVTSAQKNPTAFYLCASSIQGNTGELFFGEGSRLTVL.

This clone was detected a few times. The V call is TRBV6-6, the J call TRBJ2-3, with no clear D. This CDR3 contains 13 residues. Germline CDR1 MNHNY, CDR2 SVGAGI (reference sequence). V lost 2 bases and J 4 bases, leaving 7 bases between the germline ends. The CDR3 DNA follows: TGTGCCAGCAGTTACGTGGCGGCAGATACGCAGTATTTT. Its protein is CASSYVAADTQYF.

This clone has a single count. The genes are TRBV19 and TRBJ1-5; D gene unclear. Trimming removed 8 bases at V and 2 bases at J, with 10 bases between. The germline V gene encodes CDR1 LNHDA and CDR2 SQIVND (reference sequence). This CDR3 is built from 13 residues. CDR3 in DNA: TGTGCCAGTTCTGTAGAGGGCAATCAGCCCCAGCATTTT. This sequence encodes CASSVEGNQPQHF.

The J gene is TRBJ2-2, the V gene TRBV7-6; no definite D call. CDR3 length equals 13 residues. Germline assignment: CDR1 SGHVS and CDR2 FNYEAQ. Between the trimmed V and J ends, which lost 5 bases and 6 bases, there was a span of 10 bases. DNA of the CDR3: TGTGCCAGCAGCCCCGCTACTTCCGGGGAGCTGTTTTTT. Encoded protein: CASSPATSGELFF.

The chain uses TRBV4-1 and TRBJ2-3; TRBD2 aligns across 9 bases. Germline loops: CDR1 MGHRA, CDR2 YSYEKL. The CDR3 totals 17 residues. The V and J ends lost 0 bases and 3 bases, in that order; junction bases with no gene match: 7. Here the CDR3 reads CASSQEAGGGATDTQYF. The CDR3 nucleotides are TGCGCCAGCAGCCAAGAAGCTGGCGGGGGGGCGACAGATACGCAGTATTTT.

This chain links TRBV11-1 with TRBJ2-4, with TRBD2 as a possible D gene (7 bases). Trimming took 0 bases from V and 1 from J, leaving 13 bases between them. The V gene's germline CDR1 is SGHAT and CDR2 FQDESV (reference sequence). The CDR3 consists of 17 residues. Written as DNA, the CDR3 is TGTGCCAGCAGCTTAGCTACAGGGAGGGATGCCAAAAACATTCAGTACTTC. The encoded protein is CASSLATGRDAKNIQYF.

The chain carries TRBV7-3 and TRBJ2-3; 7 nucleotides align to TRBD1. Germline CDR1 SGHTA, CDR2 FQGTGA. The CDR3 is 13 amino acids. Trimming at V came to 4 bases and at J to 7 bases, leaving 5 bases not matched to a gene. The CDR3 loop reads CASSYQQGNTQYF. The CDR3 DNA is TGTGCCAGCAGCTACCAACAGGGGAATACGCAGTATTTT.

This chain connects TRBV19 to TRBJ1-2; the match to TRBD1 covers 9 bases. Trimming removed 5 bases from V and 2 bases from J; junction bases left unmatched: 6. Germline CDR1 and CDR2: LNHDA and SQIVND (reference sequence). CDR3 size: 15 residues. CDR3: CASSPTGQGNYGYTF. CDR3 nucleotide sequence: TGTGCCAGTAGTCCTACCGGACAGGGGAACTATGGCTACACCTTC. The full variable domain, its missing parts supplied by reference TRBV19 and TRBJ1-2, is DGGITQSPKYLFRKEGQNVTLSCEQNLNHDAMYWYRQDPGQGLRLIYYSQIVNDFQKGDIAEGYSVSREKKESFPLTVTSAQKNPTAFYLCASSPTGQGNYGYTFGSGTRLTVV.

This clone appeared a few times. The gene calls are TRBV19 and TRBJ1-2; a possible D gene is TRBD1 (5 bases). The CDR3 extends over 14 amino acids. Trimming took 7 bases from V and 8 from J, leaving 20 bases between them. Germline CDR1 LNHDA, CDR2 SQIVND (reference sequence). The CDR3 region has the DNA TGTGCCAGTACTACACAGGAGGGGAGCAAGGGCTACACCTTC. The encoded protein is CASTTQEGSKGYTF.

The chain joins TRBV4-1 to TRBJ2-2; 16 bases are a match to TRBD2. The germline CDR1 and CDR2 sequences are MGHRA and YSYEKL. V shed 4 bases and J 5 bases; nucleotides not matched to a gene: 1. CDR3 length: 16 residues. This CDR3 reads CASSRGLAGGTGELFF. Written as DNA, the CDR3 is TGCGCCAGCAGCCGGGGACTAGCGGGAGGGACCGGGGAGCTGTTTTTT.

The chain joins TRBV14 to TRBJ2-1; 10 positions match TRBD2. The CDR3 sequence is 18 residues long. Germline V CDR1 and CDR2: SGHDN, FVKESK. V was pared by 1 base and J by 5 bases, with 11 bases of the junction left unmatched. The CDR3 loop reads CASSQGPSGGVLNNEQFF. The CDR3 nucleotides are TGTGCCAGCAGCCAAGGCCCTAGCGGGGGAGTACTGAACAATGAGCAGTTCTTC.

The chain employs TRBV19 and TRBJ2-3, with 8 bases identical to TRBD1. The CDR3 totals 15 residues. V lost 1 base to trimming and J lost 0 bases; unmatched junction nucleotides: 0. Germline V gives CDR1 LNHDA, CDR2 SQIVND (reference sequence). The CDR3 protein is CASSIGTGSTDTQYF. DNA for the CDR3: TGTGCCAGTAGTATAGGGACAGGGAGCACAGATACGCAGTATTTT.

The chain recombines TRBV11-2 with TRBJ1-2; D perhaps matches TRBD1 (5 bases). The CDR3 length is 14 residues. Germline CDR1 is SGHAT and CDR2 is FQNNGV. With 5 bases removed from V and 8 bases from J, the gap between germline ends came to 18 bases. CDR3 in DNA: TGTGCCAGCAGCCCCGGCCCGGGGGTTGAGGGCTACACCTTC. Encoded protein: CASSPGPGVEGYTF.

V and J are TRBV19 and TRBJ1-5; D perhaps matches TRBD1 (5 bases). This CDR3 is 13 amino acids long. The germline gives CDR1 LNHDA, CDR2 SQIVND (reference sequence). V shed 4 bases and J shed 5 bases, with 9 bases lying between them. CDR3 sequence: CASSTTVDQPQHF. The DNA of the CDR3 is TGTGCCAGTAGTACGACAGTTGATCAGCCCCAGCATTTT. The full variable domain, with the rest looked up from reference TRBV19 and TRBJ1-5, is DGGITQSPKYLFRKEGQNVTLSCEQNLNHDAMYWYRQDPGQGLRLIYYSQIVNDFQKGDIAEGYSVSREKKESFPLTVTSAQKNPTAFYLCASSTTVDQPQHFGDGTRLSIL.

The chain has TRBV24-1 and TRBJ2-7; 8 bases align to TRBD1. The CDR3 is 15 residues long. Per germline, CDR1 KGHDR and CDR2 SFDVKD. With V trimmed by 3 bases and J by 7 bases, 10 bases remained unmatched. As DNA, the CDR3 is TGTGCCACCAGTGATGCCCGACAGGGGTCTAGGGAGCAGTACTTC. Translating gives CATSDARQGSREQYF.

The J gene is TRBJ2-2, the V gene TRBV3-1 (or the pseudogene TRBV3-2), with 11 bases fitting TRBD2. The V gene's germline CDR1 is LGHDT and CDR2 YNNKEL (reference sequence). Trimming took 2 bases from V and 4 from J; bases not matched to a gene: 9. The CDR3 is 18 residues long. This chain's CDR3 is CASSQNPISGGATGELFF. The CDR3 region has the DNA TGTGCCAGCAGCCAAAACCCCATTAGCGGGGGGGCCACCGGGGAGCTGTTTTTT.

The V and J genes are TRBV4-1 and TRBJ2-3; 8 bases line up with TRBD1. The germline gives CDR1 MGHRA, CDR2 YSYEKL. The ends lost 1 base at V and 2 bases at J; junction bases unmatched: 14. CDR3 length: 19 residues. In nucleotides, the CDR3 is TGCGCCAGCAGCCAAGCACCTCCCCCCGGGACAGGAAACACAGATACGCAGTATTTT. It yields the protein CASSQAPPPGTGNTDTQYF.

This sequence joins TRBV2 and TRBJ2-1; 13 bases line up with TRBD2. The CDR3 spans 16 residues. Trimming removed 4 bases from V and 4 bases from J; junction bases left unmatched: 4. From germline, CDR1 is SNHLY and CDR2 FYNNEI. The CDR3 nucleotides read TGTGCCAGCAGTGGGGGGACTAGCGGGACTTACAATGAGCAGTTCTTC. It is translated as CASSGGTSGTYNEQFF.

The chain has TRBV6-1 and TRBJ2-7; 7 bases are shared with TRBD2. Trimming cost V 1 base and J 6 bases; bases outside gene matches: 12. The CDR3 runs to 16 residues. Germline V gene data show CDR1 as MNHNS and CDR2 as SASEGT. The CDR3 region is CASSEGWEGIWSEQYF. Written as DNA, the CDR3 is TGTGCCAGCAGTGAAGGGTGGGAGGGTATATGGTCCGAGCAGTACTTC.

The genes are TRBV5-6 and TRBJ2-5; 7 bases are a match to TRBD2. The CDR3 is made up of 15 amino acids. From germline, CDR1 is SGHDT and CDR2 YYEEEE. V lost 2 bases, J lost 0 bases, and 4 bases stayed unmatched. The CDR3 bases are TGTGCCAGCAGCTTAAGCGGGACGTACCAAGAGACCCAGTACTTC. Translated, it gives CASSLSGTYQETQYF.

The chain is built from TRBV12-3 or TRBV12-4 and TRBJ1-2; no clear D gene. V gave up 5 bases and J gave up 3 bases, with 10 bases separating them. The CDR3 totals 13 residues. CDR3 in DNA: TGTGCCAGCAGTCCTCAGATCTACTATGGCTACACCTTC. The encoded protein is CASSPQIYYGYTF.

This chain links TRBV7-2 with TRBJ2-1; D is undetermined. The V and J ends lost 6 bases and 1 base respectively, with 16 bases between them. The germline V gene has CDR1 SGHTA and CDR2 FQGNSA. CDR3 length: 16 amino acids. CDR3 protein: CASRHRINRSYNEQFF. DNA of the CDR3: TGTGCCAGCAGGCACAGAATTAATAGGTCCTACAATGAGCAGTTCTTC.

This clone was counted a single time. The chain has TRBV29-1 and TRBJ1-1; D is undetermined. The V end was cut by 2 bases, the J end by 7 bases, with 14 bases between. This CDR3 spans 13 amino acids. CDR1 and CDR2 from the germline V gene are SQVTM and ANQGSEA. DNA of the CDR3: TGCAGCGTTGAAAGAGTTAGTAATAGTGAAGCTTTCTTT. Protein product: CSVERVSNSEAFF.

In this sample, this clone turned up once. This chain uses TRBV27 with TRBJ1-6; no clear D gene. From germline, CDR1 is MNHEY and CDR2 SMNVEV (reference sequence). CDR3 length equals 12 residues. V was clipped by 7 bases and J by 6 bases, with 7 bases between them. The DNA for the CDR3 is TGTGCCAGCAAACTGATTAATTCACCCCTCCACTTT. It translates to CASKLINSPLHF.

The chain joins TRBV6-2 or TRBV6-3 to TRBJ1-5, with 9 bases aligning to TRBD1. This CDR3 has 14 residues. From germline, CDR1 is MNHEY and CDR2 SVGEGT. J was trimmed by 6 bases and V by 4 bases; bases with no gene match: 4. This CDR3 is CASSWGQGRQPQHF. CDR3 coding DNA: TGTGCCAGCAGTTGGGGACAGGGTCGTCAGCCCCAGCATTTT.

This clone was recorded a few times. This chain uses TRBV10-1 with TRBJ2-7, with 8 bases matching TRBD1. Looked up from germline, CDR1 is WNHNN and CDR2 is SYGVQD (reference sequence). The ends lost 0 bases at V and 4 bases at J; junction bases unmatched: 8. The CDR3 contains 16 residues. DNA of the CDR3: TGCGCCAGCAGTGAGTCCCAGGGGGCGAGGAGATACGAGCAGTACTTC. Amino acid sequence: CASSESQGARRYEQYF.

This rearrangement joins TRBV27 to TRBJ1-2, with D possibly being TRBD1 (5 bases). This CDR3 contains 16 residues. The V end was cut by 6 bases, the J end by 4 bases, with 21 bases between. CDR1 is MNHEY, CDR2 SMNVEV, per germline (reference sequence). The CDR3 region has the DNA TGTGCCAGCAGCCGATCACAGGCCTCCCCGTTCTATGGCTACACCTTC. Translated, it gives CASSRSQASPFYGYTF.

V usage is TRBV30 and J usage is TRBJ2-3; 15 bases agree with TRBD2. Looked up from germline, CDR1 is GTSNPN and CDR2 is SVGIG (reference sequence). The length of the CDR3 is 16 residues. Losses at the gene ends were 2 bases for V and 4 bases for J; bases not matched to a gene: 4. Here the CDR3 DNA reads TGTGCCTGGAGTCCCAGGACTAGCGGGAGGGCAGATACGCAGTATTTT. Amino acid sequence: CAWSPRTSGRADTQYF.